This T cell receptor (beta chain) was captured in a study of metastatic and nonmetastatic thyroid tumors. The CDR3 consists of 13 residues. The ends were cut back, 3 bases at V and 4 bases at J, with 13 bases in the middle. Germline V gives CDR1 DFQATT, CDR2 SNEGSKA (reference sequence). This clone was observed many times. All patients were treatment-naive before thyroid surgery. TCRdb re-clonotyped the PCR reads through MiXCR. The sample has 20,000 to 30,000 clones; around 20% are singletons. The receptor was derived from a male donor with papillary thyroid cancer or a benign thyroid nodule (not recorded which). Some clones in this sample may be carry-over from other donors' samples. Material for sequencing was blood. J is TRBJ2-7 and V is TRBV20-1; a weak D match, TRBD1 (6 bases). This CDR3 is CSAREDRVYEQYF. The CDR3 nucleotides read TGCAGTGCTAGGGAGGACAGAGTATACGAGCAGTACTTC.